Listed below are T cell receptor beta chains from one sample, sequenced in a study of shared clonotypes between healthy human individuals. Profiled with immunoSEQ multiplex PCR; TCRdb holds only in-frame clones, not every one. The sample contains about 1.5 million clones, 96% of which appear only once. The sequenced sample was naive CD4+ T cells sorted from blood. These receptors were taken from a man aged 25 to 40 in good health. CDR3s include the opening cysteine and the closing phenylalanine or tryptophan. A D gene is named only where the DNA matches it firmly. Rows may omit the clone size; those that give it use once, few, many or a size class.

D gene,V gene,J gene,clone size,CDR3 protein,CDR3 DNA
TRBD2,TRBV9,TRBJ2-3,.,CASSVGVSGYTDTQYF,TGTGCCAGCAGCGTAGGGGTTAGCGGGTACACAGATACGCAGTATTTT
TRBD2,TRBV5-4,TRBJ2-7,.,CASSAGTSYEQYF,TGTGCCAGCAGCGCCGGGACTAGCTACGAGCAGTACTTC
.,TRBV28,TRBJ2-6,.,CASSRRNSGANVLTF,TGTGCCAGCAGCAGGAGAAACTCTGGGGCCAACGTCCTGACTTTC
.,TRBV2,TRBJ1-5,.,CASTPDRTNQPQHF,TGTGCCAGCACTCCCGACAGGACCAATCAGCCCCAGCATTTT
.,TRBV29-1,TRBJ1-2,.,CSVEAGLGGYTF,TGCAGCGTTGAAGCGGGGCTAGGTGGCTACACCTTC
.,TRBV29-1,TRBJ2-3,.,CSVVPPGTSSTDTQYF,TGCAGCGTTGTTCCCCCGGGAACCTCTAGCACAGATACGCAGTATTTT
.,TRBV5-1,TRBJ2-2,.,CASSQQTVPNTGELFF,TGCGCCAGCAGCCAACAGACAGTACCGAACACCGGGGAGCTGTTTTTT
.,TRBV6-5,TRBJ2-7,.,CASSSPGNSYEQYF,TGTGCCAGCAGTTCCCCGGGGAATAGCTACGAGCAGTACTTC
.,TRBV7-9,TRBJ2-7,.,CASSWGAARGEQYF,TGTGCCAGCAGCTGGGGCGCCGCCCGGGGCGAGCAGTACTTC
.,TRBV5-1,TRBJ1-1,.,CASSYDSNTEAFF,TGCGCCAGCAGCTACGACAGTAACACTGAAGCTTTCTTT
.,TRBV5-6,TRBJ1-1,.,CASSAGGLNTEAFF,TGTGCCAGCAGCGCCGGAGGCCTGAACACTGAAGCTTTCTTT
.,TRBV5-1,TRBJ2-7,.,CASSPRGGATYEQYF,TGCGCCAGCAGCCCCCGGGGCGGGGCAACCTACGAGCAGTACTTC
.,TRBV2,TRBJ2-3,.,CASTRTDTQYF,TGTGCCAGCACCCGCACAGATACGCAGTATTTT
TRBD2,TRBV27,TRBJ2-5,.,CASMTSGRRETQYF,TGTGCCAGCATGACTAGCGGGAGAAGAGAGACCCAGTACTTC
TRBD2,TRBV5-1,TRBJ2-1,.,CASSLGQGGNEQFF,TGCGCCAGCAGCTTGGGGCAGGGAGGGAATGAGCAGTTCTTC
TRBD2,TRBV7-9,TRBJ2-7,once,CASSLAGGRADYEQYF,TGTGCCAGCAGCTTAGCAGGCGGGAGGGCCGACTACGAGCAGTACTTC
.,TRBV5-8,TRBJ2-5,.,CASSPGGGQETQYF,TGTGCCAGCAGCCCCGGAGGGGGCCAAGAGACCCAGTACTTC
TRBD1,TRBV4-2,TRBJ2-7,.,CASSTRVRDSSYEQYF,TGTGCCAGCAGCACCAGAGTCCGGGACAGCTCCTACGAGCAGTACTTC
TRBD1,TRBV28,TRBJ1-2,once,CASSFPGQGRGLGGYTF,TGTGCCAGCAGCTTCCCTGGACAGGGCAGGGGGCTCGGCGGCTACACCTTC
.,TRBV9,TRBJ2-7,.,CASSRDYATYEQYF,TGTGCCAGCAGCCGCGACTACGCTACCTACGAGCAGTACTTC
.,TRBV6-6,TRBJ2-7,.,CASSYSYYEQYF,TGTGCCAGCAGTTACTCCTACTACGAGCAGTACTTC